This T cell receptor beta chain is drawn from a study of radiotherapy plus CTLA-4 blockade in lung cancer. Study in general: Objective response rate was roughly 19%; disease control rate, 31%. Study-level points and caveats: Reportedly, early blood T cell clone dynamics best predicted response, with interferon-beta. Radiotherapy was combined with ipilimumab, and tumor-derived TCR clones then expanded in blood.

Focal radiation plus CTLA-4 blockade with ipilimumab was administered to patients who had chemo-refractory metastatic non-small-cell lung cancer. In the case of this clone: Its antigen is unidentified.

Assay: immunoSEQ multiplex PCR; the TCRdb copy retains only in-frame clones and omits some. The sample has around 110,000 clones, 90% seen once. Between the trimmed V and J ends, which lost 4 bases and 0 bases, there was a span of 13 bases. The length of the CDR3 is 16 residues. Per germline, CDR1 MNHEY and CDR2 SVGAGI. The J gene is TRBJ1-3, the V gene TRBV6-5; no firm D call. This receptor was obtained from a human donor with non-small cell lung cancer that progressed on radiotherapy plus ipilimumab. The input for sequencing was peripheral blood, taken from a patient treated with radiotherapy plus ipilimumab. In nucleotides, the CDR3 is TGTGCCAGCAGTTCCCCGCCGGGGTTCTCTGGAAACACCATATATTTT. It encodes CASSSPPGFSGNTIYF.